This TCR beta chain was sequenced in a study of cytomegalovirus exposure and HLA in healthy donors. General study findings and limits: An observed cluster of highly shared sequence variants was recorded as a likely sequencing artifact.

Looked up from germline, CDR1 is SNHLY and CDR2 is FYNNEI. This CDR3 has 11 residues. Deletions cut 6 bases from V and 6 bases from J, with 9 bases between. As concerns this clone: The antigen is undetermined.

The PCR employed 60 Vbeta primers together with 13 Jbeta primers. Using immunoSEQ multiplex PCR, the repertoire was profiled, and TCRdb retains in-frame clones only, with some absent. The table shows roughly 84,000 clones, with around 77% occurring only once. The chain links TRBV2 to TRBJ2-7, with D perhaps TRBD1 (5 bases). The sample comprised PBMCs. The TCR comes from a man in his fifties in good health and CMV-seronegative. The CDR3 DNA reads TGTGCCAGCAGAACAGGCGCCGAGCAGTACTTC. This codes for CASRTGAEQYF.